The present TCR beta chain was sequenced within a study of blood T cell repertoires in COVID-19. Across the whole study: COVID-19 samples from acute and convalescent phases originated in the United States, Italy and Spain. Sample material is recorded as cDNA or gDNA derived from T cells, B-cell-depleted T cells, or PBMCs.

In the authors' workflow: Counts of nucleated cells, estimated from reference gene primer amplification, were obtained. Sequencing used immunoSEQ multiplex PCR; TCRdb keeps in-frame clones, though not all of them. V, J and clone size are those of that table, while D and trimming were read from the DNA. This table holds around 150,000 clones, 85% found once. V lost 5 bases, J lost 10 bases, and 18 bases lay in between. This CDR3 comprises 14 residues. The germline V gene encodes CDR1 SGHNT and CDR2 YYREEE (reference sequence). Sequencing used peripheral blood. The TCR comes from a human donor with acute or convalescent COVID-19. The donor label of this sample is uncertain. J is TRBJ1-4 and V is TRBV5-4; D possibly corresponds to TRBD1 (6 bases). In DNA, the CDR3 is TGTGCCAGCAGTCCGGACAGCCTGAGGGGAAAACTGTTTTTT. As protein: CASSPDSLRGKLFF. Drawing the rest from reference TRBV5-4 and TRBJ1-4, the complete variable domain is ETGVTQSPTHLIKTRGQQVTLRCSSQSGHNTVSWYQQALGQGPQFIFQYYREEENGRGNFPPRFSGLQFPNYSSELNVNALELDDSALYLCASSPDSLRGKLFFGSGTQLSVL.